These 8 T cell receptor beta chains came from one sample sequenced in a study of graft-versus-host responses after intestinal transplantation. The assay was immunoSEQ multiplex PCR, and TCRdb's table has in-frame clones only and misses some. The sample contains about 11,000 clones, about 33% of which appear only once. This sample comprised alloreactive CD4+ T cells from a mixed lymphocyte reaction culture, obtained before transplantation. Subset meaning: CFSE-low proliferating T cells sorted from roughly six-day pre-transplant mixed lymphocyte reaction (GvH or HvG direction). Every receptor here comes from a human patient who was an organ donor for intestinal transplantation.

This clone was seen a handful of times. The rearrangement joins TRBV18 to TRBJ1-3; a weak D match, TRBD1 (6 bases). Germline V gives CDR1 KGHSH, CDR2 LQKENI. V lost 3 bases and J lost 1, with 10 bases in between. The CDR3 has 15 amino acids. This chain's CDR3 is CASSPTGDSGNTIYF. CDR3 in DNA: TGTGCCAGCTCACCGACAGGTGATTCTGGAAACACCATATATTTT.

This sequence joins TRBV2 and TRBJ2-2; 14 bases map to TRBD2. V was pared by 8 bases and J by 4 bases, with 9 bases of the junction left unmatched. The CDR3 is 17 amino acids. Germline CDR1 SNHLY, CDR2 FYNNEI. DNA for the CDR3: TGTGCCAGCGCCCGACTAGCGGGGGGGGCGAGCACCGGGGAGCTGTTTTTT. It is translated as CASARLAGGASTGELFF. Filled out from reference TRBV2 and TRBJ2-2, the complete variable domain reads EPEVTQTPSHQVTQMGQEVILRCVPISNHLYFYWYRQILGQKVEFLVSFYNNEISEKSEIFDDQFSVERPDGSNFTLKIRSTKLEDSAMYFCASARLAGGASTGELFFGEGSRLTVL.

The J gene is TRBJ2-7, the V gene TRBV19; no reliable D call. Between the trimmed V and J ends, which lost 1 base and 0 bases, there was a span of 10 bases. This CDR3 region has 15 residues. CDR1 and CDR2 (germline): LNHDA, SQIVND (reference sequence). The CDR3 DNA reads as TGTGCCAGTAGTATAGGGAGCACCGGCTCCTACGAGCAGTACTTC. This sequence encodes CASSIGSTGSYEQYF. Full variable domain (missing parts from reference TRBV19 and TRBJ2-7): DGGITQSPKYLFRKEGQNVTLSCEQNLNHDAMYWYRQDPGQGLRLIYYSQIVNDFQKGDIAEGYSVSREKKESFPLTVTSAQKNPTAFYLCASSIGSTGSYEQYFGPGTRLTVT.

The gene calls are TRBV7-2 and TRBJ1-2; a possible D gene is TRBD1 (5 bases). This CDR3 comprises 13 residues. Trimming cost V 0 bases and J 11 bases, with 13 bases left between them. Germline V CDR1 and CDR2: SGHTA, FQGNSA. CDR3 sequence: CASSLAPGRRYTF. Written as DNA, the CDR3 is TGTGCCAGCAGCTTAGCTCCAGGGAGGAGGTACACCTTC.

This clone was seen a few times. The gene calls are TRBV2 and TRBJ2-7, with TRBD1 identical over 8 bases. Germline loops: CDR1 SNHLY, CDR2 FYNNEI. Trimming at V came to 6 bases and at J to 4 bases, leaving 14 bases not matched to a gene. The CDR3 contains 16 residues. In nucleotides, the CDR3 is TGTGCCAGCAGCCAAAGGGCCCGACAGGGGCGATACGAGCAGTACTTC. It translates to CASSQRARQGRYEQYF.

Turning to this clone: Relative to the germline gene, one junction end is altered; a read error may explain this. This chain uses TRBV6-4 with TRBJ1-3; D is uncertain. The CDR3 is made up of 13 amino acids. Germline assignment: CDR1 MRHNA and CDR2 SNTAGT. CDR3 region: CASSDLQKHTIYF. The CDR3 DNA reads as TGTGCCAGCAGCGACTTGCAGAAACACACCATATATTTT.

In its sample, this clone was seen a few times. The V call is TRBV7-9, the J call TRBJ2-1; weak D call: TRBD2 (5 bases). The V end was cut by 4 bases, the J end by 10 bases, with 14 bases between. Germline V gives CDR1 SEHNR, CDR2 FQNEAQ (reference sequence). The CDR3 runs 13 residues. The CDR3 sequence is CASSYSNRGEQFF. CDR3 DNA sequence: TGTGCCAGCAGCTACTCGAACCGGGGAGAGCAGTTCTTC. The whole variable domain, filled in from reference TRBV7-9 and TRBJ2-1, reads DTGVSQNPRHKITKRGQNVTFRCDPISEHNRLYWYRQTLGQGPEFLTYFQNEAQLEKSRLLSDRFSAERPKGSFSTLEIQRTEQGDSAMYLCASSYSNRGEQFFGPGTRLTVL.

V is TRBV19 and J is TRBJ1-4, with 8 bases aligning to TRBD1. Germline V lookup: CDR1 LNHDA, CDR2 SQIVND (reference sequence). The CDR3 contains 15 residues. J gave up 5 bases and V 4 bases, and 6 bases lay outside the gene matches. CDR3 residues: CASSTLTGVNEKLFF. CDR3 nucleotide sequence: TGTGCCAGTAGTACGCTGACAGGGGTGAATGAAAAACTGTTTTTT.